This T cell receptor beta chain was obtained from a study of prognosis after radiotherapy for stage I lung cancer. Germline V gives CDR1 SGHAT, CDR2 FQNNGV. The CDR3 is made up of 15 amino acids. V was shortened by 2 bases and J by 4 bases, with 12 bases between the two germline ends. Two-round multiplex PCR on genomic DNA was the method by which TCR beta CDR3 was amplified. TRBV and TRBJ genes each had their own specific primers in first-round PCR. TCRdb re-called the multiplex PCR reads with MiXCR, one entry per CDR3 protein. This table has around 26,000 distinct CDR3 sequences, roughly 30% appearing once. Peripheral blood samples of approximately 6 milliliters were drawn at each of two time points. Study-wide results and caveats: Patients given stereotactic body radiation therapy showed fewer unique TCR clones afterward, median about 10,000 versus 6,900. Lower Shannon entropy after stereotactic body radiation therapy was observed in patients who went on to develop distant metastases.

This clonotype was seen many times. No antigen is known for it. The origin of this receptor is a donor aged 50 or older with non-small cell lung cancer. The sequencing used PBMCs, collected before or after stereotactic body radiation therapy (not recorded which). The J gene is TRBJ1-3, the V gene TRBV11-2, with D unresolved. The CDR3 DNA reads as TGTGCCAGCAGCTTACTGGTCGCCCGAGGAAACACCATATATTTT. Translating it yields CASSLLVARGNTIYF.